The clone carrying this T cell receptor beta chain occurred once. This sample is drawn from a study of blood T cell repertoires in COVID-19. As for the study in general: T cells, B-cell-depleted T cells, or PBMCs provided the cDNA or gDNA that served as material.

The method was immunoSEQ multiplex PCR; TCRdb's version includes in-frame clones alone and lacks a portion of them. The top ten clones hold 8.1% of a sample with over 11,000 clones, about 90% of them seen once. Trimming stripped 5 bases from V and 4 bases from J, with 6 bases between. The CDR3 runs to 12 residues. Germline V gene sequence: CDR1 SEHNR, CDR2 FQNEAQ (reference sequence). This chain joins TRBV7-9 and TRBJ2-1; unclear D gene. Sequencing was done on a sample of peripheral blood. This clonotype was sampled from a human donor in a cohort sampled during active COVID-19. Written as DNA, the CDR3 is TGTGCCAGCAGCGCGTCTTACAATGAGCAGTTCTTC. Residues: CASSASYNEQFF.